What follows are 10 T cell receptor beta chains derived from one specimen sequenced in a study of low-dose radiotherapy and immunotherapy resistance in tumors. First-strand cDNA used TRAV- and TRBV-specific primers, covering alpha and beta chains. It was with a constant-region primer and a V-primer adapter that TCRs were amplified over approximately 20 PCR cycles. MiXCR was run by TCRdb on the reads, yielding one entry per CDR3 protein. The sample has 12,000 to 15,000 distinct CDR3 sequences, roughly 52% seen once. The receptors were sampled from a human donor with advanced metastatic prostate, ovarian, gallbladder or colorectal cancer (not recorded which). This table probably holds off-target reads from a library built for another chain.

This clonotype was detected a few times. This chain links TRBV29-1 with TRBJ1-1; D not resolved. Looked up from germline, CDR1 is SQVTM and CDR2 is ANQGSEA. The V end was cut by 8 bases, the J end by 0 bases, with 7 bases between. This CDR3 spans 11 amino acids. The CDR3 is CSCKLNTEAFF. CDR3 in DNA: TGCAGCTGTAAACTGAACACTGAAGCTTTCTTT.

The chain carries TRBV5-1 and TRBJ2-5, with 8 positions matching TRBD1. Germline V gene data show CDR1 as SGHRS and CDR2 as YFSETQ. Trimming cost V 4 bases and J 2 bases; bases outside gene matches: 10. CDR3 length: 16 amino acids. The CDR3 bases are TGCGCCAGCAGCCCCACCTATCGACAGGGGCAAGAGACCCAGTACTTC. Protein: CASSPTYRQGQETQYF.

The chain is built from TRBV28 and TRBJ1-2; tentative D call: TRBD1 (6 bases). Trimming removed 3 bases at V and 0 bases at J, with 8 bases between. The CDR3 is 14 residues long. Germline CDR1 and CDR2: MDHEN and SYDVKM. The CDR3 sequence: CASSFTGPNYGYTF. The CDR3, as DNA: TGTGCCAGCAGTTTTACAGGGCCTAACTATGGCTACACCTTC.

This clonotype was seen a few times. The chain uses TRBV14 and TRBJ1-1; no clear D gene. Trimming stripped 4 bases from V and 4 bases from J, with 10 bases between. Germline CDR1 is SGHDN and CDR2 is FVKESK. This CDR3 contains 13 residues. In DNA form, the CDR3 reads TGTGCCAGCAGCCTCGTAGGTGCCACTGAAGCTTTCTTT. Residues: CASSLVGATEAFF.

This clonotype was counted only a few times. The rearrangement uses TRBV5-6 and TRBJ2-3; TRBD2 might be the D (6 bases). Looked up from germline, CDR1 is SGHDT and CDR2 is YYEEEE. Trimming took off 4 bases at V and 7 bases at J, with 19 bases between the two ends. This CDR3 has 15 residues. CDR3 protein: CASSRLASARNTQYF. The CDR3 DNA is TGTGCCAGCAGCCGGCTGGCTAGCGCGCGAAATACGCAGTATTTT.

The chain has TRBV5-4 and TRBJ2-5; 16 bases fit TRBD2. This CDR3 region has 17 residues. CDR1 is SGHNT, CDR2 YYREEE, per germline (reference sequence). Unmatched junction bases numbered 6, after V lost 4 bases and J lost 3 bases. CDR3: CASSPGLAGGPEETQYF. CDR3 in DNA: TGTGCCAGCAGCCCGGGACTAGCGGGAGGGCCAGAAGAGACCCAGTACTTC.

The chain combines TRBV21-1 with TRBJ2-2; the table's D call TRBD1 went unverified against the DNA. TRBV21-1 is shown as a pseudogene. The CDR3 extends over 15 amino acids. The CDR3 sequence: CASSKSQGNTGELFF. The CDR3 DNA reads as TGTGCCAGCAGCAAAAGTCAGGGGAACACCGGGGAGCTGTTTTTT.

The rearrangement uses TRBV3-1 and TRBJ1-1; perhaps TRBD1 as D (5 bases). This CDR3 has 19 residues. V lost 0 bases, J lost 0 bases, and 20 bases lay in between. Germline assignment: CDR1 LGHDT and CDR2 YNNKEL (reference sequence). The CDR3 here is CASSQEIFRDGRVNTEAFF. Here the CDR3 DNA reads TGTGCCAGCAGCCAAGAAATCTTCCGGGACGGAAGGGTGAACACTGAAGCTTTCTTT.

The chain couples TRBV6-6 to TRBJ1-2; D not certain. Germline-derived CDR1 and CDR2 are MNHNY and SVGAGI (reference sequence). Trimming took 5 bases from V and 4 from J, leaving 11 bases between them. The CDR3 loop spans 13 amino acids. The CDR3 bases are TGTGCCAGCAGTGAACTGACGAGCTATGGCTACACCTTC. It specifies CASSELTSYGYTF.

The chain has TRBV10-3 and TRBJ1-5; maybe TRBD1 (5 bases). The CDR3 sequence is 12 residues long. V was clipped by 8 bases and J by 5 bases, with 10 bases between them. Germline lookup yields CDR1 ENHRY and CDR2 SYGVKD. CDR3 protein: CAIRGVDQPQHF. DNA of the CDR3: TGTGCCATCCGGGGGGTAGATCAGCCCCAGCATTTT.